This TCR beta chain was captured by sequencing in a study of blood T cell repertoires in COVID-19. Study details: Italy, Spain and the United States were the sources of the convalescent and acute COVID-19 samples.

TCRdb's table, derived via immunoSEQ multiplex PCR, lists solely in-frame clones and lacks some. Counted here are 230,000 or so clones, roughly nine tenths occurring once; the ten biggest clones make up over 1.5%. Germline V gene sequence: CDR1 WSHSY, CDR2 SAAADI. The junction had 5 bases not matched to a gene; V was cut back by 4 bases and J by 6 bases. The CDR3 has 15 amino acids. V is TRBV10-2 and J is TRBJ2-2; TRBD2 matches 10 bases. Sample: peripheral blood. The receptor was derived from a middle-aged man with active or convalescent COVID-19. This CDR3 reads CASSVIAGGSGELFF. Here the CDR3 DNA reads TGCGCCAGCAGTGTTATAGCGGGAGGCTCCGGGGAGCTGTTTTTT.